This T cell receptor beta chain stems from a study of T cells after yellow fever vaccination. Regarding the study as a whole: Some clonotypes, a small share, were shared between CD4 and CD8 compartments. The secondary T-cell response peaked on day 5, not day 15, but was weaker. The study re-detected most primary-vaccination clones after the booster (approximately 97% CD4, roughly 90% CD8).

V was shortened by 8 bases and J by 5 bases, with 12 bases between the two germline ends. CDR3 length: 12 amino acids. UMIs and a universal primer site were added when TCR cDNA was made by 5'RACE template switching. A single record per CDR3 protein comes from TCRdb applying MiXCR to the 5' RACE reads. The repertoire holds 500,000 to 650,000 distinct CDR3 sequences, with approximately 13% as singletons. This clonotype came up a few times. Its antigen is currently unknown. This receptor was obtained from a man aged 25-45 years who received the YFV17D yellow fever vaccine. This specimen consisted of PBMCs, obtained on the day of the yellow fever booster vaccination. The chain carries TRBV12-3 or TRBV12-4 and TRBJ2-5, with D hard to call. CDR3: CASSTVRETQYF. In DNA, the CDR3 is TGTGCCAGCTCAACCGTCCGGGAGACCCAGTACTTC.